These T cell receptor beta chains were read from a single sample in a study of T cell changes during pregnancy in multiple sclerosis. Using immunoSEQ multiplex PCR, the repertoire was profiled, and TCRdb retains in-frame clones only, with some absent. Among over 65,000 clones listed, about 89% were seen once. Source: peripheral blood, taken in the first trimester of pregnancy. The receptors were gathered from a female donor with multiple sclerosis, enrolled in a pregnancy study. CDR3s leave out the opening cysteine and the closing phenylalanine or tryptophan.

CDR3	V	J
ASGLWSRGDTGELF	TRBV12-5	TRBJ2-2
ASSHPRGPPEAF	TRBV4-1	TRBJ1-1
ASSRLLPSGRANEQF	TRBV13	TRBJ2-1
ASSPREGRLEKLF	TRBV4-3	TRBJ1-4
ASSLNFGQGDYGYT	TRBV28	TRBJ1-2
ASSSERDEQY	TRBV5-4	TRBJ2-7
ASSLGGNGYEQY	TRBV27	TRBJ2-7
ASSQDAQGNYEQY	TRBV4-3	TRBJ2-7
ASSVGNPGVEYGYT	TRBV9	TRBJ1-2
ASSLGEGVNTEAF	TRBV7-9	TRBJ1-1
ASSQSAPGELF	TRBV16	TRBJ2-2
ASSQRTGNTEAF	TRBV7-2	TRBJ1-1
ASSRQGAGNTEAF	TRBV18	TRBJ1-1
ASAGTGLEKLF	TRBV27	TRBJ1-4
ATSQGYGYEQY	TRBV15	TRBJ2-7
ASQNYGYT	TRBV6-9	TRBJ1-2
ASQTLANEQF	TRBV23-1	TRBJ2-1
ASSIYRGEQPQH	TRBV7-2	TRBJ1-5
ASSYRSLNEQF	TRBV27	TRBJ2-1
ASSLVSAGANTGELF	TRBV7-3	TRBJ2-2
ASSPGRAGGDSNQPQH	TRBV5-1	TRBJ1-5
ASSYGGGASEF	TRBV6-5	TRBJ2-1
ASSPGDYTDTQY	TRBV28	TRBJ2-3
ASSFNSYNEQF	TRBV13	TRBJ2-1
ASSFPGLHLYEQY	TRBV27	TRBJ2-7
ASSLQQENTGELF	TRBV28	TRBJ2-2
ASSLPGLNSYNEQF	TRBV28	TRBJ2-1
ASSPMANTEAF	TRBV27	TRBJ1-1
ASSTSDSYEQY	TRBV9	TRBJ2-7
ASSVVVGGYNEQF	TRBV9	TRBJ2-1
ASSSQASRSPLH	TRBV6-5	TRBJ1-6
ASSHNYEQY	TRBV5-6	TRBJ2-7
ASSLPVGGAPRVTDTQY	TRBV21-1	TRBJ2-3
ASSILAGVLETQY	TRBV28	TRBJ2-5
AWTDHRYNGYT	TRBV30	TRBJ1-2
ASSLVRDTEAF	TRBV5-4	TRBJ1-1
ASSETRGSQETQY	TRBV7-8	TRBJ2-5
ASSLSSPQTSTDTQY	TRBV27	TRBJ2-3
AISANNNNEQF	TRBV10-3	TRBJ2-1
ASSLSEATGELF	TRBV5-1	TRBJ2-2
AIRSDRTGNTIY	TRBV10-3	TRBJ1-3
ASSLRQGARNEQF	TRBV27	TRBJ2-1
ASSSGRTYGRNIQY	TRBV11-2	TRBJ2-4
ASSDSSLAGGTSYNEQF	TRBV6-4	TRBJ2-1
ASSVAYTGELF	TRBV9	TRBJ2-2
ASSPILSTYNEQF	TRBV7-3	TRBJ2-1
ASSVGTVSNEQF	TRBV5-1	TRBJ2-1
ASSSGTDYGYT	TRBV5-6	TRBJ1-2
ASSATSRGGAETQY	TRBV14	TRBJ2-5
ASSLNPTGEQF	TRBV11-2	TRBJ2-1
ASSLGQGAGEQY	TRBV7-3	TRBJ2-7
ASSYSGQTPETQY	TRBV6-5	TRBJ2-5
SAQEFTEAF	TRBV20-1	TRBJ1-1
ASSLMTAYGYT	TRBV5-6	TRBJ1-2